This TCR beta chain was recovered during a study of blood T cell repertoires in COVID-19. The wider study: The cDNA or gDNA used as material had been derived from T cells, B-cell-depleted T cells, or PBMCs.

CDR3 length: 15 residues. The germline V gene encodes CDR1 LNHDA and CDR2 SQIVND (reference sequence). Trimming removed 1 base from V and 0 bases from J; junction bases left unmatched: 3. Data came from immunoSEQ multiplex PCR; TCRdb stores just in-frame clones and leaves some out. The sample includes roughly 69,000 clones, 86% seen only once; the top ten take 3.5% to 5%. This TCR came from a man in his forties or fifties with active COVID-19. The sample taken for sequencing was peripheral blood. The genes are TRBV19 and TRBJ2-7, with 7 bases matching TRBD2. The CDR3 DNA follows: TGTGCCAGTAGTATAGGGGGGGGATCCTCCTACGAGCAGTACTTC. This sequence encodes CASSIGGGSSYEQYF.